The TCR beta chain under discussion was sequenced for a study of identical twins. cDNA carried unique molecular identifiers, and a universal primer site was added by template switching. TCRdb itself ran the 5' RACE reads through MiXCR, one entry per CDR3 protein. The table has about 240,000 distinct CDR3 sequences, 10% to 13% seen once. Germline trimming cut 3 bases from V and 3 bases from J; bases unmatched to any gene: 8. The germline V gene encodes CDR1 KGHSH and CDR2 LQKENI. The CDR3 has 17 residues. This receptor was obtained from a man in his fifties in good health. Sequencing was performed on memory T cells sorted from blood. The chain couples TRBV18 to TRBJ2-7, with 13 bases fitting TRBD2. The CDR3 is CASSPGTSGEILYEQYF. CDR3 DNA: TGTGCCAGCTCACCTGGGACTAGCGGGGAAATACTCTACGAGCAGTACTTC.